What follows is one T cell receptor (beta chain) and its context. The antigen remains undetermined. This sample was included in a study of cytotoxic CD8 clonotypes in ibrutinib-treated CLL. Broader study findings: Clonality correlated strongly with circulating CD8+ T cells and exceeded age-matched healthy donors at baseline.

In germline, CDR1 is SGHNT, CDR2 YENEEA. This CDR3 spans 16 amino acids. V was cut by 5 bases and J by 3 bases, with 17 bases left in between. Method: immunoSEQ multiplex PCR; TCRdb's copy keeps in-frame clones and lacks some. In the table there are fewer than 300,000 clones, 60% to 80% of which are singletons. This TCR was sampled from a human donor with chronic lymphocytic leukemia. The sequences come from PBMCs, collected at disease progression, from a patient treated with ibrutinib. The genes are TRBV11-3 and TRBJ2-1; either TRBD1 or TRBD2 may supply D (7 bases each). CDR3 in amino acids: CASSPRRGGYYNEQFF. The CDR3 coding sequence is TGTGCCAGCAGCCCCCGCAGGGGGGGATACTACAATGAGCAGTTCTTC.